These T cell receptor beta chains were read from a single sample in a study of STAT5B mutations in CD4+ large granular lymphocyte leukemia. Some clones are missing from TCRdb's copy, which holds only in-frame ones; the method was immunoSEQ multiplex PCR. The sample includes 25,000 to 35,000 clones, roughly two thirds of them seen just once. The sample comprised CD4+ T cells from blood buffy coats. The receptors come from a human donor in good health. Both conserved end residues are part of each CDR3. A D gene is named only where the DNA matches it firmly. Some rows have no size entry. The others give once, few or many, or a class for an expanded clone.

clone_size,v_call,j_call,d_call,cdr3_aa,cdr3_nt
NA,TRBV29-1,TRBJ2-7,NA,CSVGATGEGEQYF,TGCAGCGTTGGGGCGACAGGGGAGGGCGAGCAGTACTTC
NA,TRBV7-2,TRBJ1-5,NA,CASSFRVNQPQHF,TGTGCCAGCAGCTTCAGGGTAAATCAGCCCCAGCATTTT
once,TRBV7-2,TRBJ2-1,TRBD2,CASKLAGVVNEQFF,TGTGCCAGCAAGCTAGCGGGGGTCGTCAATGAGCAGTTCTTC
NA,TRBV5-4,TRBJ2-7,TRBD1,CASSWGGTGRYEQYF,TGTGCCAGCAGCTGGGGTGGGACAGGGAGGTACGAGCAGTACTTC
NA,TRBV28,TRBJ1-1,NA,CASSSLYTEAFF,TGTGCCAGCAGTTCTCTATACACTGAAGCTTTCTTT
NA,TRBV6-5,TRBJ1-1,NA,CASSYSTAGSNTEAFF,TGTGCCAGCAGTTACTCGACCGCCGGTAGCAACACTGAAGCTTTCTTT
NA,TRBV19,TRBJ2-5,TRBD2,CASSIGSGGGETQYF,TGTGCCAGTAGTATAGGATCGGGGGGGGGAGAGACCCAGTACTTC
NA,TRBV9,TRBJ2-7,NA,CASSVGQGNSYEQYF,TGTGCCAGCAGCGTAGGCCAGGGAAATTCCTACGAGCAGTACTTC
NA,TRBV9,TRBJ2-3,NA,CASSVVDTQYF,TGTGCCAGCAGCGTAGTGGATACGCAGTATTTT
NA,TRBV19,TRBJ2-7,TRBD1,CASSPLLVGQGMAEQYF,TGTGCCAGTAGTCCCCTCCTCGTGGGACAGGGGATGGCCGAGCAGTACTTC
NA,TRBV30,TRBJ1-6,NA,CAWSLQGTSPLHF,TGTGCCTGGAGTTTACAGGGAACTTCACCCCTCCACTTT
NA,TRBV18,TRBJ2-2,NA,CASSHTWELFF,TGTGCCAGCTCACATACCTGGGAGCTGTTTTTT
NA,TRBV29-1,TRBJ2-1,TRBD2,CSVGTSGGLNEQFF,TGCAGCGTTGGGACTAGCGGGGGGCTCAATGAGCAGTTCTTC
NA,TRBV15,TRBJ2-1,NA,CATRESSTSEQFF,TGTGCCACCAGGGAATCGTCCACCAGTGAGCAGTTCTTC
NA,TRBV11-2,TRBJ2-7,NA,CASSLGGGRETSQYEQYF,TGTGCCAGCAGCTTAGGGGGGGGCAGGGAGACTAGTCAGTACGAGCAGTACTTC
NA,TRBV18,TRBJ1-1,NA,CASSPNRANTEAFF,TGTGCCAGCTCACCAAACAGGGCGAACACTGAAGCTTTCTTT
NA,TRBV18,TRBJ1-4,NA,CASSLQGSGSEKLFF,TGTGCCAGCTCACTGCAGGGTTCTGGCAGTGAAAAACTGTTTTTT
once,TRBV5-4,TRBJ2-5,TRBD2,CASSLGGGRGETQYF,TGTGCCAGCAGCTTGGGGGGGGGAAGGGGAGAGACCCAGTACTTC
few,TRBV2,TRBJ1-5,TRBD1,CASSGQGASQPQHF,TGTGCCAGCAGTGGACAGGGGGCTAGTCAGCCCCAGCATTTT
few,TRBV11-1,TRBJ1-6,TRBD1,CASSSGTDNSPLHF,TGTGCCAGCAGCTCCGGGACAGACAATTCACCCCTCCACTTT
NA,TRBV2,TRBJ1-6,TRBD1,CASNTGGRNSPLHF,TGTGCCAGCAATACAGGGGGGAGGAATTCACCCCTCCACTTT
NA,TRBV2,TRBJ2-3,NA,CASSEEGGSTDTQYF,TGTGCCAGCAGTGAAGAGGGGGGTAGCACAGATACGCAGTATTTT
NA,TRBV19,TRBJ2-3,NA,CASSIGAGGSYTQYF,TGTGCCAGTAGTATCGGGGCCGGGGGCAGTTATACGCAGTATTTT
NA,TRBV11-2,TRBJ2-7,NA,CASSLGSGSSYEQYF,TGTGCCAGCAGCTTAGGGTCGGGGAGCTCCTACGAGCAGTACTTC
few,TRBV19,TRBJ1-2,NA,CASSPDSYGYTF,TGTGCCAGTAGCCCGGACAGCTATGGCTACACCTTC
once,TRBV7-9,TRBJ1-2,NA,CASSFEALGGYTF,TGTGCCAGCAGCTTCGAGGCACTTGGTGGCTACACCTTC